This TCR beta chain derives from a study of Graves' ophthalmopathy and Graves' hyperthyroidism. CDR1 and CDR2 from the germline V gene are SGHTA and FQGNSA. The junction had 6 bases not matched to a gene; V was cut back by 6 bases and J by 4 bases. This CDR3 contains 14 residues. RNA transcripts provided the template for amplifying TCR beta CDR3 regions. RT-PCR was first run with HTBI primers, then multiplex PCR in a second round. TCRdb fed the multiplex PCR reads into MiXCR, producing one record per CDR3 protein. This sample yields hundreds of thousands of distinct CDR3 sequences, of which less than 55% are seen a single time; more than 45% belongs to the top ten.

The sample consisted of peripheral blood. The V and J genes are TRBV7-2 and TRBJ2-7, with 10 bases matching TRBD2. The clonotype comes from an adult man with Graves' ophthalmopathy. CDR3 coding DNA: TGTGCCAGCAGTACAGTAGCGGGGGGATACGAGCAGTACTTC. Amino acid sequence: CASSTVAGGYEQYF.